This T cell receptor beta chain was recorded in a study of T cell responses to AZD1222 COVID-19 vaccine. Study findings and constraints: Clonal diversity may have been underestimated, and the donors were mostly white British, with more females than males.

V was clipped by 1 base and J by 0 bases, with 10 bases between them. CDR3 length: 16 residues. CDR1 and CDR2 from the germline V gene are SGDLS and YYNGEE. A word on this clone: Its cognate antigen is unknown.

TCRdb's copy holds only in-frame clones and misses some; the assay was immunoSEQ multiplex PCR. The table shows 90,000 to 120,000 clones, with about 90% occurring only once. The input for sequencing was peripheral blood, taken 28 days after the second AZD1222 dose. V gene TRBV9 combines with J gene TRBJ2-2; TRBD1 is a possible D gene (6 bases). The clonotype comes from an adult who received the AZD1222 COVID-19 vaccine. The CDR3 loop is CASSVTGSANTGELFF. CDR3 nucleotide sequence: TGTGCCAGCAGCGTAACAGGGTCTGCGAACACCGGGGAGCTGTTTTTT.